This T cell receptor (beta chain) was sequenced in a study of blood T cells in healthy people across ages. Findings of the study overall: The percentage of naive T cells correlated strongly with TCR beta diversity.

Alongside a J-beta primer mix, a sample-barcoded 5' primer served in a second PCR lasting roughly 6 to 11 cycles. Sequencing recovered at least 2.5 million CDR3-containing paired-end reads from each sample. TCRdb reanalysed the 5' RACE reads using MiXCR and keeps one entry per CDR3 protein. Among 600,000 to 1,000,000 distinct CDR3 sequences listed, 55% to 70% were seen once. As for this clonotype: Its antigen remains unknown. This clone may be a read error of a much larger clone one base away.

CDR1 is LGHNA and CDR2 is YNFKEQ in the germline V gene. Trimming stripped 0 bases from V and 8 bases from J, with 21 bases between. This CDR3 has 17 residues. The chain employs TRBV4-2 and TRBJ2-3, with TRBD2 as a possible D gene (6 bases). The sequence was collected from a man aged 25-45 years in good health. The sequenced material came from blood. The CDR3 DNA reads as TGTGCCAGCAGCCAAGAAGCGCCGGGACCTAGGGGAGGTACGCAGTATTTT. It specifies CASSQEAPGPRGGTQYF.